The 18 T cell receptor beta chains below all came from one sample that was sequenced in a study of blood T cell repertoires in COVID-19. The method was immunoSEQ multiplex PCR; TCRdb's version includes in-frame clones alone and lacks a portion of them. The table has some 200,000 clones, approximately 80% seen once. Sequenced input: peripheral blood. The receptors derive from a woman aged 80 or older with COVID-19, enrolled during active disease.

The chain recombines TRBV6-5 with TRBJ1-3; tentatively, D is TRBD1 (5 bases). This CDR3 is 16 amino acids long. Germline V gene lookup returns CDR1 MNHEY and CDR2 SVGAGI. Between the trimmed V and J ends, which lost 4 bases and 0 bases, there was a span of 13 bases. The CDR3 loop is CASSSQTTGSGNTIYF. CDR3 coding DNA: TGTGCCAGCAGTTCTCAAACCACAGGCTCTGGAAACACCATATATTTT.

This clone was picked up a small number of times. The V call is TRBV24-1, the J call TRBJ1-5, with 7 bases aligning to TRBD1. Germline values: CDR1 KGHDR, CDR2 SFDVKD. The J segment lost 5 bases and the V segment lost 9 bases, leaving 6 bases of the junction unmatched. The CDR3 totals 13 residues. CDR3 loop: CATQGQLDQPQHF. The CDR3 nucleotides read TGTGCCACCCAGGGACAGCTAGATCAGCCCCAGCATTTT.

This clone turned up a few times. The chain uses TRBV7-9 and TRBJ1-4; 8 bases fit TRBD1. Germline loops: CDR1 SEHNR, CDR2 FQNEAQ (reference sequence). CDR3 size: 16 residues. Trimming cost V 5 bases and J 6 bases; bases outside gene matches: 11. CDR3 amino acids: CASSVGQGRGDEKLFF. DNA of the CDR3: TGTGCCAGCAGCGTCGGACAGGGTAGGGGTGATGAAAAACTGTTTTTT.

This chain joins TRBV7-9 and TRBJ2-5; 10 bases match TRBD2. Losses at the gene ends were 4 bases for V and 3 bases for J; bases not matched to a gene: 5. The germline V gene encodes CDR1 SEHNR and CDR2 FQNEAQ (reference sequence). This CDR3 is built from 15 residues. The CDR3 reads CASSSLAGVEETQYF. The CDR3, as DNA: TGTGCCAGCAGCTCTCTAGCGGGAGTAGAAGAGACCCAGTACTTC.

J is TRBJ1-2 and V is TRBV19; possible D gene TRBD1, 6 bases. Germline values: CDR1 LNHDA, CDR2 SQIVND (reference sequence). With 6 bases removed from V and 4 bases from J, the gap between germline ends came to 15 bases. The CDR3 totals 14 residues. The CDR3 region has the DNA TGTGCCAGTAGGCCGTTTACAGGGACCTATGGCTACACCTTC. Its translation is CASRPFTGTYGYTF.

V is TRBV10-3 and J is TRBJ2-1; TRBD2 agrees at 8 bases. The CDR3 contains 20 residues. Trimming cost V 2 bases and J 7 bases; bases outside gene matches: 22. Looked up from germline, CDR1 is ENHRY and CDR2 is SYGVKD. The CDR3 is CAISELSGLQGGGLWNEQFF. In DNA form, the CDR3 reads TGTGCCATCAGTGAGCTTTCGGGATTACAGGGCGGGGGGCTTTGGAATGAGCAGTTCTTC.

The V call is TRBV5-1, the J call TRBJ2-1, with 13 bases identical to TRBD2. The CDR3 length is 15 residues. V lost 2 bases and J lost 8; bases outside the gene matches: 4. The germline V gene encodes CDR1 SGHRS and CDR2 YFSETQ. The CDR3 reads CASSLLAGGLDEQFF. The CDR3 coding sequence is TGCGCCAGCAGCTTACTAGCGGGGGGGCTTGATGAGCAGTTCTTC.

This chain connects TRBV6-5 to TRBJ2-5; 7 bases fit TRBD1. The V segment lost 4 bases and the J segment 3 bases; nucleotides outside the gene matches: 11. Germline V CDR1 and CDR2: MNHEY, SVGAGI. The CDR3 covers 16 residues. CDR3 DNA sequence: TGTGCCAGCAGTTCCCGATACCGGGACAGTAAAGAGACCCAGTACTTC. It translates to CASSSRYRDSKETQYF.

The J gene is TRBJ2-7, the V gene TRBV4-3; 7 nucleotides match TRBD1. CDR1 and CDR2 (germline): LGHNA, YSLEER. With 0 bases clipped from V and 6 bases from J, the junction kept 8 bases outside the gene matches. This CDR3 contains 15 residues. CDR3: CASSQDYRGGGEQYF. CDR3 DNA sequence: TGCGCCAGCAGCCAAGATTACCGAGGGGGCGGCGAGCAGTACTTC.

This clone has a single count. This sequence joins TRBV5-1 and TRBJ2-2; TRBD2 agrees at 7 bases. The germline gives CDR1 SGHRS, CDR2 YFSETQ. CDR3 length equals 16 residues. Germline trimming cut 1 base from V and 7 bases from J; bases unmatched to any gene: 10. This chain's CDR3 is CASSLYPREFGGELFF. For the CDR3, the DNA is TGCGCCAGCAGCTTGTACCCGCGGGAGTTTGGCGGGGAGCTGTTTTTT.

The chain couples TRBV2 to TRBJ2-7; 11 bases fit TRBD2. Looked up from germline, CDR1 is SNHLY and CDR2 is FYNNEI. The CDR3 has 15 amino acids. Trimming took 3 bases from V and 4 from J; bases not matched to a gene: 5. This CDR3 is CASSDPPSGRYEQYF. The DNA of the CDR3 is TGTGCCAGCAGTGATCCGCCTAGCGGGAGGTACGAGCAGTACTTC.

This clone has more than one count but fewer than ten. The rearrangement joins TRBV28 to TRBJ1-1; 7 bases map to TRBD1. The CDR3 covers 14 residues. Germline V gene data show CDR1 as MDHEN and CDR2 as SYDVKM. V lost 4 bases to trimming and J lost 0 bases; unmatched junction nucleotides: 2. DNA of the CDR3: TGTGCCAGCAGTTCGACAGGGCTGAACACTGAAGCTTTCTTT. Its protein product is CASSSTGLNTEAFF. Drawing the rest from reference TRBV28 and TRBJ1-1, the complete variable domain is DVKVTQSSRYLVKRTGEKVFLECVQDMDHENMFWYRQDPGLGLRLIYFSYDVKMKEKGDIPEGYSVSREKKERFSLILESASTNQTSMYLCASSSTGLNTEAFFGQGTRLTVV.

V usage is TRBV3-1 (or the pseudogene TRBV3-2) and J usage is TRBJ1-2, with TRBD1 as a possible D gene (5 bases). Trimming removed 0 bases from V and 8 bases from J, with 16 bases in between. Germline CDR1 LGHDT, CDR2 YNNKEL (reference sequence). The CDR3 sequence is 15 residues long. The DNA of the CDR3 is TGTGCCAGCAGCCAAGAGCGTCGGGGGGAGAGCGGCTACACCTTC. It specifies CASSQERRGESGYTF.

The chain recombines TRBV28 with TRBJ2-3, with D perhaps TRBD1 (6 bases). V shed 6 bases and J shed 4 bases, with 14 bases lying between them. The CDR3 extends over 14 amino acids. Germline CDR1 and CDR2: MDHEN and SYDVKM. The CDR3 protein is CASSRTEEADTQYF. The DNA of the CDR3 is TGTGCCAGCAGCAGGACAGAGGAAGCAGATACGCAGTATTTT.

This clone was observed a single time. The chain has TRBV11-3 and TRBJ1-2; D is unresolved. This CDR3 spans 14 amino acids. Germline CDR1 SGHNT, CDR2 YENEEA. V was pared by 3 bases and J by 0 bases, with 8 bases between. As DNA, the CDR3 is TGTGCCAGCAGCTTGGCGGGTTCTAACTATGGCTACACCTTC. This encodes CASSLAGSNYGYTF. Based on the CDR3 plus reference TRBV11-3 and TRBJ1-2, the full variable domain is EAGVVQSPRYKIIEKKQPVAFWCNPISGHNTLYWYLQNLGQGPELLIRYENEEAVDDSQLPKDRFSAERLKGVDSTLKIQPAELGDSAVYLCASSLAGSNYGYTFGSGTRLTVV.

The CDR3 nucleotides are TGTGCCAGCAGTTCCCCGGGCTCTGGGGCCAACGTCCTGACTTTC. Translation: CASSSPGSGANVLTF. This rearrangement joins TRBV6-2 or TRBV6-3 to TRBJ2-6; the D is unclear. Trimming cost V 4 bases and J 0 bases, with 7 bases left between them. CDR3 length: 15 residues. Per the germline V gene, CDR1 is MNHEY and CDR2 is SVGEGT.

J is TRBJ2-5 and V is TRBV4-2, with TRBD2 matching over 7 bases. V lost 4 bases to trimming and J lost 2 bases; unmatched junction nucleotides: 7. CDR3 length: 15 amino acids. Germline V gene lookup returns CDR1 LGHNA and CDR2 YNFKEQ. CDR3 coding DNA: TGTGCCAGCAGCCCTGCTGGGGGAGGGCAAGAGACCCAGTACTTC. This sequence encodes CASSPAGGGQETQYF.

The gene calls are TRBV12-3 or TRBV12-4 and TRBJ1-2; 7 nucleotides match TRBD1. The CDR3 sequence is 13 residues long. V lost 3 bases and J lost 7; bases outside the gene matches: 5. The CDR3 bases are TGTGCCAGCAGTTTCGGACAGGATGGTGGCTACACCTTC. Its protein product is CASSFGQDGGYTF.